The 31 T cell receptor beta chains given below trace back to one sample, sequenced in a study of response to subunit inactivated influenza vaccine (dated by TCRdb to 2017 to 2018). The library was built by means of RT-PCR. The sample was run on an Illumina HiSeq 2500. TCRdb trimmed public reads at Q25 via fastp, called clones via MiXCR and kept in-frame beta chains. Rows with a matching CDR3 protein are joined into one entry that keeps the most common DNA and genes. This sample lists about 170,000 distinct CDR3 sequences; about an eighth were detected once. The top ten clonotypes cover about 29% of the sample. These records were also assigned to another study, of T cells expressing NK-cell markers. That second publication adds: TCR beta cDNA libraries were prepared using 5'RACE template switching, which introduced a universal primer site and unique molecular identifiers.

The sample was CD8+ T cells sorted from PBMCs, taken 11 to 12 days after vaccination. Every receptor here comes from a man aged 50 to 60 who received an inactivated influenza vaccine. Donor details come from another sample of the same person, matched by shared clones.

This clonotype showed up just a few times. V gene TRBV11-2 combines with J gene TRBJ2-7; 14 nucleotides line up with TRBD2. V was clipped by 1 base and J by 11 bases; unmatched bases: 1. CDR3 length: 13 amino acids. In germline, CDR1 is SGHAT, CDR2 FQNNGV. CDR3 sequence (DNA): TGTGCCAGCAGCTTAGGGGGACTAGCGGGGGAGTACTTC. It is translated as CASSLGGLAGEYF.

The chain has TRBV4-3 and TRBJ1-4, with a tentative D call TRBD1 (5 bases). V lost 0 bases to trimming and J lost 0 bases, with 11 bases between them. The CDR3 length is 17 residues. Germline V gene sequence: CDR1 LGHNA, CDR2 YSLEER. The CDR3 nucleotides are TGCGCCAGCAGCCAAGATCGGGGGACTACAACTAATGAAAAACTGTTTTTT. Translation: CASSQDRGTTTNEKLFF.

The V call is TRBV4-3, the J call TRBJ2-1, with D perhaps TRBD1 or TRBD2 (5 bases each). This CDR3 has 15 amino acids. Germline CDR1 reads LGHNA; CDR2 reads YSLEER. Trimming stripped 1 base from V and 5 bases from J, with 12 bases between. CDR3 loop: CASSQGHGANNEQFF. The DNA of the CDR3 is TGCGCCAGCAGCCAAGGGCACGGGGCCAACAATGAGCAGTTCTTC.

J is TRBJ2-7 and V is TRBV20-1; D may correspond to TRBD1 or TRBD2 (5 bases each). The CDR3 contains 13 residues. Germline values: CDR1 DFQATT, CDR2 SNEGSKA (reference sequence). V gave up 7 bases and J gave up 2 bases, with 15 bases separating them. In DNA form, the CDR3 reads TGCAGTGGTCAGGGAGATGTCGCCTACGAGCAGTACTTC. It translates to CSGQGDVAYEQYF.

The chain recombines TRBV2 with TRBJ2-1; TRBD2 aligns across 8 bases. Germline-derived CDR1 and CDR2 are SNHLY and FYNNEI. Germline trimming cut 6 bases from V and 0 bases from J; bases unmatched to any gene: 10. CDR3 length: 17 amino acids. The CDR3 protein is CASRMSGLASSYNEQFF. In DNA form, the CDR3 reads TGTGCCAGCAGGATGTCTGGACTAGCCTCCTCCTACAATGAGCAGTTCTTC.

This clonotype was detected many times. The genes are TRBV12-3 or TRBV12-4 and TRBJ2-2; D is unresolved. The V and J ends lost 5 bases and 1 base respectively, with 8 bases between them. The CDR3 spans 14 residues. This CDR3 reads CASSLNQNTGELFF. The CDR3 region has the DNA TGTGCCAGCAGTCTTAACCAGAACACCGGGGAGCTGTTTTTT.

The chain recombines TRBV5-1 with TRBJ2-2; 12 bases align to TRBD2. The CDR3 is 18 residues long. V was clipped by 1 base and J by 3 bases; unmatched bases: 7. Looked up from germline, CDR1 is SGHRS and CDR2 is YFSETQ. The CDR3 sequence is CASSLFSSGRADTGELFF. The CDR3 DNA follows: TGCGCCAGCAGCTTGTTCTCTAGCGGGAGGGCCGACACCGGGGAGCTGTTTTTT. Full variable domain (missing parts from reference TRBV5-1 and TRBJ2-2): KAGVTQTPRYLIKTRGQQVTLSCSPISGHRSVSWYQQTPGQGLQFLFEYFSETQRNKGNFPGRFSGRQFSNSRSEMNVSTLELGDSALYLCASSLFSSGRADTGELFFGEGSRLTVL.

The V call is TRBV11-2, the J call TRBJ1-6; D is unclear. Per germline, CDR1 SGHAT and CDR2 FQNNGV. V lost 0 bases to trimming and J lost 3 bases, with 12 bases between them. CDR3 length: 17 residues. The CDR3 protein is CASSLDSGFFYNSPLHF. The CDR3 bases are TGTGCCAGCAGCTTAGATTCGGGTTTTTTCTATAATTCACCCCTCCACTTT.

The chain is built from TRBV9 and TRBJ2-5, with TRBD1 matching 7 bases. This CDR3 is built from 16 residues. Germline V lookup: CDR1 SGDLS, CDR2 YYNGEE. The junction had 15 bases not matched to a gene; V was cut back by 7 bases and J by 3 bases. In DNA, the CDR3 is TGTGCCAGCTCTCTTGAAGGGGGCAGGGCCAAAGAGACCCAGTACTTC. It encodes CASSLEGGRAKETQYF.

At least ten counts were recorded for this clonotype. This chain joins TRBV15 and TRBJ2-1; possibly TRBD2 for D (6 bases). The V end was cut by 0 bases, the J end by 3 bases, with 9 bases between. This CDR3 has 15 amino acids. Germline assignment: CDR1 LNHNV and CDR2 YYDKDF (reference sequence). The CDR3 DNA reads as TGTGCCACCAGCAGAGAGACTAGGAGCTACAATGAGCAGTTCTTC. This encodes CATSRETRSYNEQFF. Variable domain in full (rest from reference TRBV15 and TRBJ2-1): DAMVIQNPRYQVTQFGKPVTLSCSQTLNHNVMYWYQQKSSQAPKLLFHYYDKDFNNEADTPDNFQSRRPNTSFCFLDIRSPGLGDTAMYLCATSRETRSYNEQFFGPGTRLTVL.

This clonotype turned up a few times. The rearrangement links TRBV28 to TRBJ1-5, with D unclear. The CDR3 is 15 amino acids. Per the germline V gene, CDR1 is MDHEN and CDR2 is SYDVKM. The V gene lost 6 bases and the J gene lost 1 base, with 13 bases spanning the gap. The CDR3 bases are TGTGCCAGCAGGGTGATTCGGGCAAGCAATCAGCCCCAGCATTTT. As protein: CASRVIRASNQPQHF.

There are many counts of this clonotype. The rearrangement links TRBV24-1 to TRBJ2-1; 10 bases are shared with TRBD2. The length of the CDR3 is 16 residues. Germline assignment: CDR1 KGHDR and CDR2 SFDVKD. The ends lost 3 bases at V and 4 bases at J; junction bases unmatched: 5. CDR3 region: CATSDRTSGAYNEQFF. CDR3 DNA: TGTGCCACCAGTGATCGGACTAGCGGAGCTTACAATGAGCAGTTCTTC.

This clonotype has at least ten counts. This chain connects TRBV11-2 to TRBJ2-7, with D unresolved. V dropped 1 base and J dropped 0 bases, with 10 bases sitting between them. The CDR3 spans 15 residues. CDR1 and CDR2 (germline): SGHAT, FQNNGV. The DNA for the CDR3 is TGTGCCAGCAGCTTAGTCTCCCAGCACTCCTACGAGCAGTACTTC. It encodes CASSLVSQHSYEQYF.

This clonotype was counted ten times or more. The genes are TRBV7-9 and TRBJ2-1, with D perhaps TRBD1 or TRBD2 (5 bases each). The CDR3 is 16 residues long. V was trimmed by 0 bases and J by 5 bases, leaving 14 bases between them. Germline CDR1 reads SEHNR; CDR2 reads FQNEAQ (reference sequence). The CDR3: CASSLARVGANNEQFF. The CDR3 DNA is TGTGCCAGCAGCTTAGCCAGGGTGGGAGCGAACAATGAGCAGTTCTTC.

This clonotype was counted only a few times. This chain links TRBV30 with TRBJ2-5; maybe TRBD2 (5 bases). Germline lookup yields CDR1 GTSNPN and CDR2 SVGIG (reference sequence). The CDR3 spans 15 residues. The V and J ends lost 1 base and 5 bases respectively, with 17 bases between them. CDR3 DNA: TGTGCCTGGAGTGCCGAAGCACTAGGGATGGAGACCCAGTACTTC. This translates into CAWSAEALGMETQYF.

The gene calls are TRBV7-2 and TRBJ2-7, with TRBD1 matching over 8 bases. In germline, CDR1 is SGHTA, CDR2 FQGNSA. The CDR3 runs 17 residues. The V and J ends lost 1 base and 5 bases, in that order; junction bases with no gene match: 13. In nucleotides, the CDR3 is TGTGCCAGCAGCTTAGTGGTATGGCTGGACAGGGTGAACGAGCAGTACTTC. Its protein is CASSLVVWLDRVNEQYF.

This sequence joins TRBV7-2 and TRBJ2-7; TRBD1 agrees at 7 bases. V lost 1 base to trimming and J lost 2 bases; unmatched junction nucleotides: 5. This CDR3 has 15 residues. The germline V gene encodes CDR1 SGHTA and CDR2 FQGNSA. The CDR3 DNA reads TGTGCCAGCAGCTTAGTGGGACAGCCTACCTACGAGCAGTACTTC. Protein: CASSLVGQPTYEQYF.

This chain's CDR3 is CASSLREGRWETQYF. CDR3 DNA: TGTGCCAGCAGCCTCCGGGAGGGCCGTTGGGAGACCCAGTACTTC. The chain combines TRBV14 with TRBJ2-5; 8 nucleotides align to TRBD2. The CDR3 runs 15 residues. Germline V gene lookup returns CDR1 SGHDN and CDR2 FVKESK. The junction had 9 bases not matched to a gene; V was cut back by 4 bases and J by 5 bases.

In this sample, this clonotype turned up a few times. V is TRBV5-6 and J is TRBJ1-1; 7 bases line up with TRBD1. This CDR3 region has 14 residues. V shed 6 bases, J shed 2 bases, and the junction held 7 bases outside the gene matches. CDR1 is SGHDT, CDR2 YYEEEE, per germline. The CDR3 is CASTRGTVNTEAFF. In DNA, the CDR3 is TGTGCCAGCACTAGGGGGACAGTCAACACTGAAGCTTTCTTT.

This clonotype was detected only a few times. The rearrangement joins TRBV7-6 to TRBJ2-7; the match to TRBD2 covers 10 bases. The junction had 3 bases not matched to a gene; V was cut back by 0 bases and J by 7 bases. CDR1 is SGHVS, CDR2 FNYEAQ, per germline. This CDR3 region has 14 residues. The CDR3 loop is CASSLAGSGGEQYF. Here the CDR3 DNA reads TGTGCCAGCAGCTTAGCGGGTAGCGGGGGGGAGCAGTACTTC.

The V gene is TRBV7-6, the J gene TRBJ2-3; D is possibly TRBD2 (5 bases). CDR1 and CDR2 (germline): SGHVS, FNYEAQ. The CDR3 consists of 16 residues. The ends were cut back, 3 bases at V and 2 bases at J, with 15 bases in the middle. The CDR3: CASSFAGWASTDTQYF. CDR3 nucleotides: TGTGCCAGCAGCTTCGCGGGTTGGGCCTCCACAGATACGCAGTATTTT.

The chain has TRBV5-1 and TRBJ1-1; D gene uncertain. Germline-derived CDR1 and CDR2 are SGHRS and YFSETQ. This CDR3 contains 13 residues. Trimming pared 6 bases from V and 3 bases from J, leaving 12 bases between. In DNA form, the CDR3 reads TGCGCCAGCAAGTTAGGATTGGACACTGAAGCTTTCTTT. Translation gives CASKLGLDTEAFF.

V is TRBV4-3 and J is TRBJ2-7; 7 bases match TRBD1. CDR1 and CDR2 from the germline V gene are LGHNA and YSLEER. The CDR3 has 16 residues. Germline trimming cut 0 bases from V and 2 bases from J; bases unmatched to any gene: 7. The CDR3 reads CASSQDRTGITYEQYF. CDR3 nucleotide sequence: TGCGCCAGCAGCCAAGATAGGACAGGAATAACCTACGAGCAGTACTTC.

CDR3 sequence (DNA): TGCGCCAGCAGCCAAGAAGGCAGGGAGGGAGGCACTGAAGCTTTCTTT. Amino acids: CASSQEGREGGTEAFF. The chain is built from TRBV4-3 and TRBJ1-1, with a possible D match to TRBD1 (5 bases). The CDR3 sequence is 16 residues long. CDR1 is LGHNA and CDR2 is YSLEER in the germline V gene. Trimming removed 0 bases from V and 4 bases from J, with 15 bases in between.

The table lists this clonotype with a few counts. The rearrangement uses TRBV10-3 and TRBJ2-7; 7 bases fit TRBD1. Germline V gene data show CDR1 as ENHRY and CDR2 as SYGVKD. The CDR3 consists of 16 residues. V trimming: 6 bases; J trimming: 3 bases; junction bases outside the gene matches: 14. CDR3 loop: CAIRSDRSLGYYEQYF. CDR3 DNA: TGTGCCATCAGGTCGGACAGGAGTTTGGGTTACTACGAGCAGTACTTC.

This clonotype was found a few times. The V call is TRBV7-2, the J call TRBJ2-3, with 9 nucleotides matching TRBD2. The CDR3 extends over 16 amino acids. The trim removed 5 bases at V and 3 bases at J, leaving 9 bases unmatched. CDR1 and CDR2 from the germline V gene are SGHTA and FQGNSA. DNA for the CDR3: TGTGCCAGCAGCAGGATGCCTAGCGGGGAAACAGATACGCAGTATTTT. Translation: CASSRMPSGETDTQYF. The full variable domain, with the rest looked up from reference TRBV7-2 and TRBJ2-3, is GAGVSQSPSNKVTEKGKDVELRCDPISGHTALYWYRQSLGQGLEFLIYFQGNSAPDKSGLPSDRFSAERTGGSVSTLTIQRTQQEDSAVYLCASSRMPSGETDTQYFGPGTRLTVL.

This clonotype was counted a few times. The chain combines TRBV29-1 with TRBJ2-1, with D maybe TRBD2 (6 bases). Looked up from germline, CDR1 is SQVTM and CDR2 is ANQGSEA. The CDR3 covers 14 residues. Trimming stripped 1 base from V and 2 bases from J, with 9 bases between. CDR3: CSVEGGVAYNEQFF. CDR3 bases: TGCAGCGTTGAAGGCGGGGTTGCCTACAATGAGCAGTTCTTC.

This chain connects TRBV14 to TRBJ2-7; TRBD1 might be the D (6 bases). This CDR3 contains 14 residues. CDR1 SGHDN and CDR2 FVKESK come from the germline V gene. Trimming took 6 bases from V and 6 from J, leaving 18 bases between them. The CDR3 DNA is TGTGCCAGCAGTCCTGCCCTGGGGGCTGGCGAGCAGTACTTC. Protein sequence: CASSPALGAGEQYF.

This clonotype was seen at least ten times. The CDR3 coding sequence is TGTGCCAGCAGTTTAACGGGCTTCGGGGTTTACAATGAGCAGTTCTTC. This gives the protein CASSLTGFGVYNEQFF. The gene calls are TRBV28 and TRBJ2-1; D perhaps matches TRBD2 (5 bases). The germline gives CDR1 MDHEN, CDR2 SYDVKM. Trimming removed 2 bases from V and 4 bases from J, with 15 bases in between. The CDR3 consists of 16 residues.

This clonotype was counted between two and nine times. The chain carries TRBV4-1 and TRBJ2-1; 7 bases fit TRBD1. There are 15 residues in the CDR3. V shed 1 base, J shed 7 bases, and the junction held 7 bases outside the gene matches. Germline CDR1 reads MGHRA; CDR2 reads YSYEKL. CDR3 coding DNA: TGCGCCAGCAGCCAAGGACAGGGAAGAATTAATGAGCAGTTCTTC. Translation: CASSQGQGRINEQFF.

This clonotype occurred a few times. The chain has TRBV14 and TRBJ2-3; 7 bases agree with TRBD1. The CDR3 sequence is 15 residues long. The V and J ends lost 2 bases and 2 bases, in that order; junction bases with no gene match: 4. Per the germline V gene, CDR1 is SGHDN and CDR2 is FVKESK. CDR3 sequence: CASSQWDSDTDTQYF. CDR3 in DNA: TGTGCCAGCAGCCAATGGGACAGCGACACAGATACGCAGTATTTT.